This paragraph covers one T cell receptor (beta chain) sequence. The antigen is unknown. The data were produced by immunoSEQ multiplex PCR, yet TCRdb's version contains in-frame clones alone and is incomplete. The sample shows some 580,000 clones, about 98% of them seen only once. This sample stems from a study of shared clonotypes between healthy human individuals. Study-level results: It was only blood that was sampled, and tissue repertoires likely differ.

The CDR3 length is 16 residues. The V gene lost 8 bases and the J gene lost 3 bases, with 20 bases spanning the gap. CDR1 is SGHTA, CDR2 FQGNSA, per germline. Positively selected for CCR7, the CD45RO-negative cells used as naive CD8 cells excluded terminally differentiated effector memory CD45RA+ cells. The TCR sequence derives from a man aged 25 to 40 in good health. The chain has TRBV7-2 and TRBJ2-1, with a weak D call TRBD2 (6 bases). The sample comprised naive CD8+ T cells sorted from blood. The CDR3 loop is CASRDSDRRVYNEQFF. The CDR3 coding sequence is TGTGCCAGCCGGGACTCCGATCGTAGGGTCTACAATGAGCAGTTCTTC. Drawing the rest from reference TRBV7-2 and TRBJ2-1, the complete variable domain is GAGVSQSPSNKVTEKGKDVELRCDPISGHTALYWYRQSLGQGLEFLIYFQGNSAPDKSGLPSDRFSAERTGGSVSTLTIQRTQQEDSAVYLCASRDSDRRVYNEQFFGPGTRLTVL.